The 25 T cell receptor beta chains below come from one sample, sequenced in a study of CD8 T cells in ankylosing spondylitis. TCRdb analysed the 5' RACE reads with MiXCR anew, one entry per CDR3 protein. This sample has a few hundred thousand distinct CDR3 sequences; around 20% occur once, and the top ten carry about 44%. These receptors' targets are unknown. Study observations and caveats: Within ankylosing spondylitis blood, a TCR beta motif made up of roughly eight highly homologous variants appeared to be characteristic.

Sequencing was performed on blood, either unsorted or a sorted T cell fraction (not recorded which). The source of these receptors is a male donor with ankylosing spondylitis.

V is TRBV4-3 and J is TRBJ1-1; no reliable D call. The V end was cut by 0 bases, the J end by 0 bases, with 11 bases between. The CDR3 sequence is 16 residues long. Germline V gene lookup returns CDR1 LGHNA and CDR2 YSLEER. CDR3 in DNA: TGCGCCAGCAGCCAAGATGAAGGGTTAATGAACACTGAAGCTTTCTTT. This gives the protein CASSQDEGLMNTEAFF.

This clonotype was seen a few times. The DNA for the CDR3 is TGTGCCAGCAGCTTAGGGCGGTTGGGTCAGGGTGGACACGAGCAGTACTTC. Amino acid sequence: CASSLGRLGQGGHEQYF. The J gene is TRBJ2-7, the V gene TRBV13; maybe TRBD1 (5 bases). The CDR3 is 17 residues long. V dropped 0 bases and J dropped 5 bases, with 20 bases sitting between them. Per germline, CDR1 PRHDT and CDR2 FYEKMQ (reference sequence).

The chain carries TRBV4-1 and TRBJ2-1; 9 bases are a match to TRBD2. This CDR3 has 15 residues. The germline gives CDR1 MGHRA, CDR2 YSYEKL. Trimming cost V 5 bases and J 3 bases; bases outside gene matches: 5. CDR3 coding DNA: TGCGCCAGCAGCAAAGGAGCGGGGGGCTACAATGAGCAGTTCTTC. The encoded protein is CASSKGAGGYNEQFF.

This clonotype appeared a few times. The V gene is TRBV7-2, the J gene TRBJ2-3; a possible D gene is TRBD2 (6 bases). The CDR3 runs 16 residues. The V gene's germline CDR1 is SGHTA and CDR2 FQGNSA. The germline V and J ends were trimmed by 1 base and 0 bases, with 11 bases remaining between them. The CDR3 coding sequence is TGTGCCAGCAGCTTAGGAACTAGCAGAAGCACAGATACGCAGTATTTT. Amino acids: CASSLGTSRSTDTQYF.

This clonotype showed up just a few times. V gene TRBV20-1 combines with J gene TRBJ2-1, with 10 bases identical to TRBD2. The CDR3 totals 14 residues. V lost 6 bases and J lost 4; bases outside the gene matches: 6. CDR1 and CDR2 (germline): DFQATT, SNEGSKA (reference sequence). CDR3 amino acids: CSATLAGWYNEQFF. Here the CDR3 DNA reads TGCAGTGCCACACTAGCGGGGTGGTACAATGAGCAGTTCTTC.

This clonotype showed up just a few times. This chain connects TRBV11-2 to TRBJ2-1; 11 nucleotides agree with TRBD2. The CDR3 runs to 18 residues. In germline, CDR1 is SGHAT, CDR2 FQNNGV. V gave up 3 bases and J gave up 8 bases; unmatched junction bases: 15. CDR3 nucleotide sequence: TGTGCCAGCAGCTTCCGATCCTTGACTAGCGGGACCTCGGATGAGCAGTTCTTC. This gives the protein CASSFRSLTSGTSDEQFF.

This chain uses TRBV4-1 with TRBJ1-4; a possible D gene is TRBD1 (5 bases). V lost 4 bases, J lost 8 bases, and 11 bases lay in between. CDR1 is MGHRA, CDR2 YSYEKL, per germline. The CDR3 has 13 residues. CDR3 amino acids: CASSLRVGEKLFF. The CDR3 nucleotides read TGCGCCAGCAGCCTCAGGGTTGGAGAAAAACTGTTTTTT.

There are a few counts of this clonotype. The chain is built from TRBV28 and TRBJ2-2; D unclear. CDR1 is MDHEN, CDR2 SYDVKM, per germline. V was trimmed by 5 bases and J by 0 bases, leaving 10 bases between them. The CDR3 spans 15 residues. CDR3 sequence reads: CASSTEVSNTGELFF. DNA of the CDR3: TGTGCCAGCAGTACCGAGGTATCGAACACCGGGGAGCTGTTTTTT.

The J gene is TRBJ2-1, the V gene TRBV29-1; either TRBD1 or TRBD2 may fit D (6 bases each). CDR3 length equals 16 residues. Trimming took off 1 base at V and 4 bases at J, with 17 bases between the two ends. Germline V CDR1 and CDR2: SQVTM, ANQGSEA. The chain's CDR3 is CSVEGEVEGGYNEQFF. The CDR3 nucleotides read TGCAGCGTTGAAGGAGAAGTCGAGGGGGGATACAATGAGCAGTTCTTC.

This clonotype appeared a few times. The V and J genes are TRBV12-3 or TRBV12-4 and TRBJ1-2; possibly TRBD1 for D (5 bases). The length of the CDR3 is 16 residues. V lost 4 bases to trimming and J lost 7 bases, with 22 bases between them. CDR3 residues: CASSSHLWDQRVGYTF. The CDR3 DNA reads TGTGCCAGCAGTTCACACCTCTGGGACCAGAGGGTTGGCTACACCTTC.

This chain uses TRBV24-1 with TRBJ2-1; a possible D gene is TRBD1 (6 bases). CDR1 and CDR2 from the germline V gene are KGHDR and SFDVKD. Trimming took off 0 bases at V and 3 bases at J, with 23 bases between the two ends. This CDR3 spans 20 amino acids. For the CDR3, the DNA is TGTGCCACCAGTGATTTGAATCCCCAGGGGCGCCCTGAGGACTACAATGAGCAGTTCTTC. This codes for CATSDLNPQGRPEDYNEQFF.

CDR3 nucleotides: TGTGCCAGCAGTCCAGGACTAGCGGCGACCGGGGAGCTGTTTTTT. It specifies CASSPGLAATGELFF. V gene TRBV6-1 combines with J gene TRBJ2-2, with TRBD2 identical over 10 bases. The CDR3 is made up of 15 amino acids. CDR1 is MNHNS and CDR2 is SASEGT in the germline V gene. Trimming removed 5 bases from V and 5 bases from J; junction bases left unmatched: 5.

The CDR3 region is CASSLSSLYGYTF. The CDR3 nucleotides read TGTGCCAGCAGTTTATCAAGCCTCTATGGCTACACCTTC. The rearrangement links TRBV12-3 or TRBV12-4 to TRBJ1-2; D gene uncertain. Trimming removed 2 bases from V and 4 bases from J, with 8 bases in between. This CDR3 is built from 13 residues.

This chain links TRBV3-1 with TRBJ1-1; 12 bases match TRBD1. The V segment lost 7 bases and the J segment 6 bases; nucleotides outside the gene matches: 12. Looked up from germline, CDR1 is LGHDT and CDR2 is YNNKEL (reference sequence). The CDR3 consists of 16 residues. Here the CDR3 DNA reads TGTGCCAGCACCCCCTACCGGGACAGGGGGCCCCCTGAAGCTTTCTTT. Its translation: CASTPYRDRGPPEAFF.

This clonotype was detected only a few times. The chain couples TRBV5-1 to TRBJ1-1; TRBD1 is a possible D gene (6 bases). Per the germline V gene, CDR1 is SGHRS and CDR2 is YFSETQ. With 0 bases removed from V and 3 bases from J, the gap between germline ends came to 9 bases. The CDR3 consists of 14 residues. In DNA, the CDR3 is TGCGCCAGCAGCTTGGCAGGGGTATACACTGAAGCTTTCTTT. Translating it yields CASSLAGVYTEAFF.

This rearrangement joins TRBV12-3 or TRBV12-4 to TRBJ2-1; 11 bases agree with TRBD2. The CDR3 has 16 amino acids. V shed 7 bases and J 5 bases; nucleotides not matched to a gene: 10. The CDR3 region has the DNA TGTGCCAGCATTGGGGGTTCGACTAGCGGGAACAATGAGCAGTTCTTC. The encoded protein is CASIGGSTSGNNEQFF.

The V call is TRBV2, the J call TRBJ2-5, with no clear D. The CDR3 has 15 residues. Deletions cut 2 bases from V and 7 bases from J, with 17 bases between. CDR1 and CDR2 (germline): SNHLY, FYNNEI. The CDR3 spells CASSENRAGHGTQYF. The CDR3 DNA is TGTGCCAGCAGTGAAAACCGAGCCGGGCATGGGACCCAGTACTTC.

This clonotype was seen a few times. The chain recombines TRBV20-1 with TRBJ2-1; D is tentatively TRBD1 or TRBD2 (5 bases each). Looked up from germline, CDR1 is DFQATT and CDR2 is SNEGSKA (reference sequence). The CDR3 extends over 15 amino acids. Trimming cost V 6 bases and J 8 bases, with 23 bases left between them. CDR3 nucleotide sequence: TGCAGTGCCGATGATTCCGGGACGGAAATATATGAGCAGTTCTTC. Its translation is CSADDSGTEIYEQFF.

A few counts support this clonotype. The chain employs TRBV4-3 and TRBJ2-2; the match to TRBD2 covers 7 bases. Germline V gene sequence: CDR1 LGHNA, CDR2 YSLEER. V was clipped by 7 bases and J by 0 bases; unmatched bases: 5. The CDR3 is 15 residues long. The CDR3 region has the DNA TGCGCCAGCACCCCGGGAGGAGCGAACACCGGGGAGCTGTTTTTT. Amino acids: CASTPGGANTGELFF.

This clonotype appeared a few times. The CDR3 region is CASGGLAGGMNTEAFF. The DNA for the CDR3 is TGTGCCAGCGGGGGTTTGGCAGGGGGCATGAACACTGAAGCTTTCTTT. The chain carries TRBV7-4 and TRBJ1-1; TRBD1 matches at 8 bases. The germline CDR1 and CDR2 sequences are SGHVT and SQSDAQ. This CDR3 region has 16 residues. V lost 8 bases, J lost 0 bases, and 11 bases stayed unmatched.

This clonotype was found a few times. V and J are TRBV7-9 and TRBJ2-3; the D gene is possibly TRBD2 (6 bases). The CDR3 is made up of 15 amino acids. Per the germline V gene, CDR1 is SEHNR and CDR2 is FQNEAQ (reference sequence). Trimming stripped 8 bases from V and 6 bases from J, with 21 bases between. CDR3 bases: TGTGCCAGCGAACTAGCCGGGACTCCCGCGGATACGCAGTATTTT. Encoded protein: CASELAGTPADTQYF.

This clonotype has a handful of counts. The CDR3 sequence is CASSFGSNYNEQFF. In DNA form, the CDR3 reads TGTGCCAGCAGTTTTGGCAGCAACTACAATGAGCAGTTCTTC. The rearrangement uses TRBV12-3 or TRBV12-4 and TRBJ2-1; D call uncertain. V lost 3 bases, J lost 3 bases, and 9 bases lay in between. This CDR3 has 14 amino acids.

This clonotype was detected only a few times. The chain employs TRBV29-1 and TRBJ2-5; 7 bases are a match to TRBD1. Germline V gives CDR1 SQVTM, CDR2 ANQGSEA. The CDR3 runs to 14 residues. V lost 2 bases and J lost 7; bases outside the gene matches: 10. The CDR3 nucleotides are TGCAGCGTTGAACGACGGGACAGAGAGTGGACCCAGTACTTC. This codes for CSVERRDREWTQYF.

The chain carries TRBV5-6 and TRBJ2-7; 9 bases fit TRBD2. The CDR3 length is 14 residues. The V gene end was trimmed by 3 bases and the J gene end by 5 bases; junction bases not matched to a gene: 6. Germline V lookup: CDR1 SGHDT, CDR2 YYEEEE. The CDR3 nucleotides are TGTGCCAGCAGCTACCCCGGGACTAGCAACGAGCAGTACTTC. Amino acids: CASSYPGTSNEQYF.

The chain is built from TRBV3-1 and TRBJ2-3; 11 bases align to TRBD2. V was pared by 0 bases and J by 2 bases, with 4 bases of the junction left unmatched. Per the germline V gene, CDR1 is LGHDT and CDR2 is YNNKEL (reference sequence). The CDR3 has 17 residues. CDR3 in DNA: TGTGCCAGCAGCCAAGACGGTAGCGGGAGGGCCACAGATACGCAGTATTTT. This codes for CASSQDGSGRATDTQYF.